One sample yielded the 30 T cell receptor beta chains listed below, sequenced in a study of shared clonotypes between healthy human individuals (dated by TCRdb to the early 2020s). The method behind the library was the immunoSEQ multiplex PCR assay. This is the immuneACCESS table as TCRdb keeps it, with only in-frame sequences that have V and J called. A part of the clones is gone; compared with another copy, unresolved V genes explain less than half, and the rest is unexplained. For this sample there are about 2,500,000 clones; about 92% appear just once. The ten largest clonotypes hold over 0.12% of the sample. Sequencing was performed on naive CD4+ T cells sorted from blood. The cell subset or site label on this specimen signifies: CD45RA+ positively selected. The source of these receptors is a man younger than 35 in good health.

The rearrangement joins TRBV6-1 to TRBJ1-2; tentatively, D is TRBD1 (6 bases). Germline V gene data show CDR1 as MNHNS and CDR2 as SASEGT. The CDR3 sequence is 11 residues long. Trimming cost V 5 bases and J 9 bases, with 10 bases left between them. This CDR3 is CASSQGRSYTF. For the CDR3, the DNA is TGTGCCAGCAGTCAGGGGAGGAGCTACACCTTC.

The CDR3 coding sequence is TGTGCCAGCTCATCGCAGGGGGCGGGTATGAATGAGCAGTTCTTC. Amino acid sequence: CASSSQGAGMNEQFF. The rearrangement uses TRBV18 and TRBJ2-1, with TRBD1 identical over 8 bases. The ends lost 5 bases at V and 7 bases at J; junction bases unmatched: 10. The CDR3 has 15 amino acids. Per the germline V gene, CDR1 is KGHSH and CDR2 is LQKENI.

CDR3 amino acids: CASSLGWLTSGGVYEQFF. The CDR3 DNA follows: TGTGCCAGCAGCTTAGGATGGTTGACTAGCGGGGGGGTCTATGAGCAGTTCTTC. The chain carries TRBV11-2 and TRBJ2-1; 14 bases line up with TRBD2. The germline V gene encodes CDR1 SGHAT and CDR2 FQNNGV. The V gene end was trimmed by 1 base and the J gene end by 8 bases; junction bases not matched to a gene: 10. The CDR3 extends over 18 amino acids. The whole variable domain, remainder taken from reference TRBV11-2 and TRBJ2-1, is EAGVAQSPRYKIIEKRQSVAFWCNPISGHATLYWYQQILGQGPKLLIQFQNNGVVDDSQLPKDRFSAERLKGVDSTLKIQPAKLEDSAVYLCASSLGWLTSGGVYEQFFGPGTRLTVL.

This sequence joins TRBV10-3 and TRBJ2-3; tentatively, D is TRBD2 (5 bases). Germline V gene data show CDR1 as ENHRY and CDR2 as SYGVKD. V was cut by 11 bases and J by 3 bases, with 15 bases left in between. The CDR3 has 13 amino acids. The CDR3 DNA is TGTGCCGCGCAGACTTTAGCGACAGATACGCAGTATTTT. The encoded protein is CAAQTLATDTQYF.

The chain carries TRBV15 and TRBJ2-5; D possibly matches TRBD1 or TRBD2 (5 bases each). V was trimmed by 1 base and J by 4 bases, leaving 10 bases between them. The CDR3 covers 14 residues. CDR1 is LNHNV, CDR2 YYDKDF, per germline (reference sequence). As DNA, the CDR3 is TGTGCCACCAGCAGAGTTCGGGACCGAGAGACCCAGTACTTC. Residues: CATSRVRDRETQYF.

The table lists this clone with a count of one. This sequence joins TRBV30 and TRBJ2-1; tentatively, D is TRBD1 or TRBD2 (6 bases each). CDR3 length equals 12 residues. Germline lookup yields CDR1 GTSNPN and CDR2 SVGIG (reference sequence). With 0 bases removed from V and 12 bases from J, the gap between germline ends came to 12 bases. CDR3 nucleotide sequence: TGTGCCTGGAGTGTGGTCGGGGGCCTGCAGTTCTTC. Its protein is CAWSVVGGLQFF.

The rearrangement links TRBV10-3 to TRBJ1-2; a weak D match, TRBD1 (5 bases). The CDR3 runs to 14 residues. Trimming removed 2 bases at V and 6 bases at J, with 13 bases between. Per the germline V gene, CDR1 is ENHRY and CDR2 is SYGVKD. The CDR3 region has the DNA TGTGCCATCAGTGAGCAAACAGGTAGCCATGGCTACACCTTC. The encoded protein is CAISEQTGSHGYTF.

The chain links TRBV18 to TRBJ2-2; 7 bases match TRBD2. V lost 3 bases, J lost 4 bases, and 8 bases stayed unmatched. The CDR3 contains 16 residues. The germline gives CDR1 KGHSH, CDR2 LQKENI. CDR3 bases: TGTGCCAGCTCACCGTTCGGCGGGAGCTCCACCGGGGAGCTGTTTTTT. Its protein is CASSPFGGSSTGELFF.

The rearrangement joins TRBV7-2 to TRBJ2-5, with 14 bases identical to TRBD2. Germline assignment: CDR1 SGHTA and CDR2 FQGNSA. The CDR3 runs to 16 residues. Germline trimming cut 4 bases from V and 4 bases from J; bases unmatched to any gene: 5. The CDR3 DNA sequence: TGTGCCAGCAGCTCCCCGGGACTAGCGGGAGTAGAGACCCAGTACTTC. Amino acids: CASSSPGLAGVETQYF.

The CDR3 spells CASTPSPGAGEAFF. Here the CDR3 DNA reads TGTGCCAGCACCCCAAGTCCCGGGGCGGGTGAAGCTTTCTTT. The chain carries TRBV6-5 and TRBJ1-1, with a tentative D call TRBD1 (5 bases). This CDR3 comprises 14 residues. Germline CDR1 and CDR2: MNHEY and SVGAGI. Trimming removed 7 bases from V and 7 bases from J, with 19 bases in between.

As concerns this clone: This sample also contains other DNA sequences that code for the same CDR3. The gene calls are TRBV5-4 and TRBJ2-5; D may correspond to TRBD1 or TRBD2 (5 bases each). V was trimmed by 3 bases and J by 3 bases, leaving 12 bases between them. The CDR3 contains 14 residues. Germline CDR1 is SGHNT and CDR2 is YYREEE (reference sequence). The CDR3 DNA sequence: TGTGCCAGCAGCTCTGGGACGCGCGAAGAGACCCAGTACTTC. Encoded protein: CASSSGTREETQYF.

The V call is TRBV19, the J call TRBJ1-4; 7 bases agree with TRBD1. CDR1 LNHDA and CDR2 SQIVND come from the germline V gene (reference sequence). The length of the CDR3 is 14 residues. J lost 5 bases, V lost 7 bases, and 7 bases had no gene match. The CDR3 is CASNSGTVNEKLFF. As DNA, the CDR3 is TGTGCCAGTAACTCCGGGACAGTAAATGAAAAACTGTTTTTT.

Details on this clone: At the DNA level, this CDR3 is encoded by other sequences in the same sample as well. The chain couples TRBV6-6 to TRBJ1-3; 9 positions match TRBD1. This CDR3 contains 14 residues. Germline V gene sequence: CDR1 MNHNY, CDR2 SVGAGI (reference sequence). The V gene end was trimmed by 5 bases and the J gene end by 2 bases; junction bases not matched to a gene: 1. The CDR3 nucleotides read TGTGCCAGCAGTCGACAGGGGGCTGGAAACACCATATATTTT. It codes for CASSRQGAGNTIYF.

V gene TRBV21-1 combines with J gene TRBJ2-7; the table gives TRBD2 as D, unverified against the DNA. TRBV21-1 is a pseudogene. The CDR3 contains 17 residues. The DNA of the CDR3 is TGTGCCAGCAGCAAGTTCCTCTCGCGGGGCCTCTCCTACGAGCAGTACTTC. This translates into CASSKFLSRGLSYEQYF.

The rearrangement uses TRBV28 and TRBJ2-7, with no clear D. This CDR3 comprises 13 residues. From germline, CDR1 is MDHEN and CDR2 SYDVKM. Trimming left V 5 bases short and J 5 bases short, with 13 bases between. CDR3 DNA sequence: TGTGCCAGCAGTCCCCTCATGATTCACGAGCAGTACTTC. Amino acid sequence: CASSPLMIHEQYF.

The chain uses TRBV5-6 and TRBJ2-1; 10 bases match TRBD2. This CDR3 is built from 13 residues. Germline V CDR1 and CDR2: SGHDT, YYEEEE. The junction had 5 bases not matched to a gene; V was cut back by 4 bases and J by 10 bases. In DNA form, the CDR3 reads TGTGCCAGCAGCGCTTGGACTAGCGGCGAGCAGTTCTTC. Translating it yields CASSAWTSGEQFF.

The rearrangement joins TRBV6-1 to TRBJ2-5; D tentatively reads TRBD1 or TRBD2 (5 bases each). CDR1 is MNHNS, CDR2 SASEGT, per germline. Trimming removed 5 bases at V and 7 bases at J, with 20 bases between. This CDR3 contains 15 residues. CDR3 coding DNA: TGTGCCAGCAGTCCACAACTTGGGACGGAAGGGACCCAGTACTTC. Translated: CASSPQLGTEGTQYF.

The chain carries TRBV5-1 and TRBJ1-1; D is ambiguous. V shed 0 bases and J shed 4 bases, with 10 bases lying between them. This CDR3 is 14 amino acids long. From germline, CDR1 is SGHRS and CDR2 YFSETQ. CDR3 sequence reads: CASSLEGSVTEAFF. CDR3 bases: TGCGCCAGCAGCTTGGAGGGTTCTGTCACTGAAGCTTTCTTT.

A note on this clone: The sample holds other DNA sequences that translate to the same CDR3. DNA for the CDR3: TGCAGTGCCACTAGGGGAGAGACCCAGTACTTC. It translates to CSATRGETQYF. The rearrangement uses TRBV20-1 and TRBJ2-5; D may correspond to TRBD1 or TRBD2 (5 bases each). The V and J ends lost 6 bases and 4 bases respectively, with 9 bases between them. CDR1 and CDR2 from the germline V gene are DFQATT and SNEGSKA (reference sequence). This CDR3 is built from 11 residues.

The J gene is TRBJ2-7, the V gene TRBV4-1; 9 positions agree with TRBD1. Per the germline V gene, CDR1 is MGHRA and CDR2 is YSYEKL. J was trimmed by 4 bases and V by 1 base; bases with no gene match: 8. The CDR3 has 16 amino acids. The CDR3 sequence: CASSQVRGQGNYEQYF. The CDR3 region has the DNA TGCGCCAGCAGCCAAGTAAGGGGACAGGGCAATTACGAGCAGTACTTC.

The CDR3 spells CASSVASGGPLYEQYF. CDR3 DNA sequence: TGCGCCAGCAGCGTAGCCTCCGGGGGCCCTCTCTACGAGCAGTACTTC. The J gene is TRBJ2-7, the V gene TRBV5-1; either TRBD1 or TRBD2 may fit D (6 bases each). The V gene lost 4 bases and the J gene lost 3 bases, with 20 bases spanning the gap. The CDR3 covers 16 residues. CDR1 and CDR2 from the germline V gene are SGHRS and YFSETQ.

The chain is built from TRBV6-1 and TRBJ2-7; D uncertain. V dropped 10 bases and J dropped 7 bases, with 20 bases sitting between them. The CDR3 is 13 amino acids. Germline V CDR1 and CDR2: MNHNS, SASEGT. For the CDR3, the DNA is TGTGCCACCCATACCGGTGGCTCTCGAGAGCAGTACTTC. Translating gives CATHTGGSREQYF.

The chain employs TRBV29-1 and TRBJ2-1; 7 bases map to TRBD2. Trimming at V came to 6 bases and at J to 4 bases, leaving 6 bases not matched to a gene. The germline CDR1 and CDR2 sequences are SQVTM and ANQGSEA. The CDR3 totals 13 residues. The CDR3 is CSVHHGGYNEQFF. The DNA for the CDR3 is TGCAGCGTACATCACGGGGGGTACAATGAGCAGTTCTTC.

This clone was observed a handful of times. This chain connects TRBV4-1 to TRBJ1-1; possible D gene TRBD1, 5 bases. The ends were cut back, 0 bases at V and 6 bases at J, with 11 bases in the middle. CDR3 length equals 14 residues. Germline CDR1 is MGHRA and CDR2 is YSYEKL. Here the CDR3 reads CASSQDHRGAEAFF. In nucleotides, the CDR3 is TGCGCCAGCAGCCAAGATCATCGGGGGGCTGAAGCTTTCTTT.

V usage is TRBV7-2 and J usage is TRBJ1-1, with D maybe TRBD1 (5 bases). Per germline, CDR1 SGHTA and CDR2 FQGNSA. With 4 bases removed from V and 10 bases from J, the gap between germline ends came to 22 bases. The CDR3 length is 15 residues. The DNA of the CDR3 is TGTGCCAGCAGCTACCCCGGGACTCCTGGAGGTGGAGCTTTCTTT. Translating it yields CASSYPGTPGGGAFF.

This clone came up once. The chain combines TRBV28 with TRBJ1-5, with 7 bases fitting TRBD1. The CDR3 contains 17 residues. J was trimmed by 0 bases and V by 7 bases; bases with no gene match: 12. Germline CDR1 MDHEN, CDR2 SYDVKM. The CDR3 sequence: CASTPGTALYSNQPQHF. For the CDR3, the DNA is TGTGCCAGCACCCCCGGGACAGCCTTATATAGCAATCAGCCCCAGCATTTT.

About this clone: Other DNA sequences within the sample encode an identical CDR3. This chain connects TRBV2 to TRBJ1-4, with TRBD1 matching 9 bases. The CDR3 extends over 15 amino acids. Trimming took 3 bases from V and 4 from J; bases not matched to a gene: 3. Looked up from germline, CDR1 is SNHLY and CDR2 is FYNNEI. In DNA form, the CDR3 reads TGTGCCAGCAGTGAGGGGGACAGGGATAATGAAAAACTGTTTTTT. Translation gives CASSEGDRDNEKLFF.

The V and J genes are TRBV6-5 and TRBJ2-7; 7 nucleotides line up with TRBD1. The trim removed 6 bases at V and 2 bases at J, leaving 10 bases unmatched. The germline V gene encodes CDR1 MNHEY and CDR2 SVGAGI. This CDR3 spans 15 amino acids. CDR3: CASSDTDRDPYEQYF. The CDR3 DNA reads TGTGCCAGCAGCGATACCGACAGGGACCCCTACGAGCAGTACTTC.

The chain recombines TRBV30 with TRBJ1-2; maybe TRBD1 (5 bases). The V gene's germline CDR1 is GTSNPN and CDR2 SVGIG (reference sequence). CDR3 length equals 12 residues. Trimming took 4 bases from V and 5 from J, leaving 11 bases between them. Written as DNA, the CDR3 is TGTGCCTGGACCCGGGGCCAATATGGCTACACCTTC. It codes for CAWTRGQYGYTF.

V and J are TRBV5-5 and TRBJ2-1; D ambiguous. The germline gives CDR1 SGHKS, CDR2 YYEKEE (reference sequence). This CDR3 region has 12 residues. V lost 1 base to trimming and J lost 4 bases, with 3 bases between them. This CDR3 reads CASSLRYNEQFF. CDR3 coding DNA: TGTGCCAGCAGCTTGCGGTACAATGAGCAGTTCTTC.